These 10 T cell receptor beta chains came from one sample sequenced in a study of cytomegalovirus exposure and HLA in healthy donors. 60 Vbeta and 13 Jbeta primers were used in PCR. Profiling relied on immunoSEQ multiplex PCR, and the TCRdb table lists in-frame clones only, not all of them. This sample has about 120,000 clones, with around three quarters found just once. Specimen: PBMCs. These receptors were taken from a woman aged 40 to 55 in good health and CMV-seronegative.

This clone is a singleton in its sample. Its ends do not fully match the called genes, so a read error is possible. The same CDR3 also results from other DNA sequences found in this sample. The chain combines TRBV6-5 with TRBJ2-7; no clear D. The length of the CDR3 is 13 residues. CDR1 and CDR2 from the germline V gene are MNHEY and SVGAGI. CDR3 protein: CATQTSLDYEQYF. The CDR3 nucleotides are TGCGCCACCCAAACGTCACTCGACTACGAGCAGTACTTC.

V gene TRBV6-5 combines with J gene TRBJ1-5, with D unresolved. The length of the CDR3 is 13 residues. V was clipped by 6 bases and J by 2 bases, with 8 bases between them. CDR1 is MNHEY and CDR2 is SVGAGI in the germline V gene. CDR3: CASSSVGNQPQHF. CDR3 DNA sequence: TGTGCCAGCAGCTCCGTTGGCAATCAGCCCCAGCATTTT.

The rearrangement joins TRBV10-3 to TRBJ1-1, with D hard to call. Germline CDR1 reads ENHRY; CDR2 reads SYGVKD. The CDR3 has 14 residues. Trimming took 3 bases from V and 3 from J, leaving 11 bases between them. The CDR3 DNA sequence: TGTGCCATCAGTGATAGAGACACTTACACTGAAGCTTTCTTT. Encoded protein: CAISDRDTYTEAFF.

This clone was counted once. V usage is TRBV15 and J usage is TRBJ2-1, with 7 bases matching TRBD2. CDR3 length: 15 amino acids. CDR1 and CDR2 from the germline V gene are LNHNV and YYDKDF (reference sequence). V shed 1 base, J shed 4 bases, and the junction held 4 bases outside the gene matches. CDR3 nucleotides: TGTGCCACCAGCAGAGGGAATAGCGGGTACAATGAGCAGTTCTTC. Protein sequence: CATSRGNSGYNEQFF.

The rearrangement uses TRBV28 and TRBJ2-6, with D tentatively TRBD1 (6 bases). The germline CDR1 and CDR2 sequences are MDHEN and SYDVKM. V lost 5 bases, J lost 0 bases, and 26 bases lay in between. The CDR3 is 21 residues long. The CDR3 DNA sequence: TGTGCCAGCAGTCCTATCATGGGGGCAGGGGCGAAAAGCTCTGGGGCCAACGTCCTGACTTTC. As protein: CASSPIMGAGAKSSGANVLTF.

This chain connects TRBV2 to TRBJ1-2; D ambiguous. This CDR3 has 11 amino acids. The V gene's germline CDR1 is SNHLY and CDR2 FYNNEI. Trimming took 8 bases from V and 0 from J, leaving 4 bases between them. The CDR3 region is CASQTNYGYTF. DNA for the CDR3: TGTGCCAGCCAGACTAACTATGGCTACACCTTC.

CDR3 sequence: CASSDEQNSYNEQFF. The CDR3 DNA sequence: TGTGCCAGCAGTGACGAACAGAATTCTTACAATGAGCAGTTCTTC. The chain carries TRBV6-4 and TRBJ2-1; D is undetermined. CDR1 and CDR2 from the germline V gene are MRHNA and SNTAGT. This CDR3 contains 15 residues. Trimming took 2 bases from V and 4 from J, leaving 12 bases between them.

This clone was recorded a few times. It is likely a read error, because the conserved phenylalanine at the end of the CDR3 is missing. The V and J genes are TRBV19 and TRBJ1-2, with D unresolved. V was trimmed by 6 bases and J by 5 bases, leaving 16 bases between them. This CDR3 region has 14 residues. The germline gives CDR1 LNHDA, CDR2 SQIVND (reference sequence). The CDR3 bases are TGTGCCAGTAGACCTGAGTTGGGGAGGTATGGCTACACCTGC. This gives the protein CASRPELGRYGYTC.

The rearrangement joins TRBV6-1 to TRBJ1-1; TRBD1 is a possible D gene (5 bases). The germline V and J ends were trimmed by 1 base and 6 bases, with 12 bases remaining between them. Germline V gene lookup returns CDR1 MNHNS and CDR2 SASEGT. This CDR3 is built from 14 residues. CDR3 loop: CASSEEGHGSEAFF. In nucleotides, the CDR3 is TGTGCCAGCAGTGAAGAAGGACATGGATCTGAAGCTTTCTTT.

The J gene is TRBJ2-2, the V gene TRBV18; TRBD2 might be the D (5 bases). Trimming pared 8 bases from V and 4 bases from J, leaving 11 bases between. This CDR3 spans 13 amino acids. Germline V gives CDR1 KGHSH, CDR2 LQKENI. The CDR3 DNA reads as TGTGCCAGCCAAGGGAGTTTCACCGGGGAGCTGTTTTTT. It codes for CASQGSFTGELFF. Using reference TRBV18 and TRBJ2-2 for the parts outside the CDR3, the full variable domain is NAGVMQNPRHLVRRRGQEARLRCSPMKGHSHVYWYRQLPEEGLKFMVYLQKENIIDESGMPKERFSAEFPKEGPSILRIQQVVRGDSAAYFCASQGSFTGELFFGEGSRLTVL.